This T cell receptor beta chain is drawn from a study of cytomegalovirus exposure and HLA in healthy donors. Looking at the study overall: Out of 170 million or so T cells, an earlier analysis found about 120 million unique TCR beta sequences in total.

This clone came up a few times. Its antigen is as yet unknown. PCR was performed using 60 Vbeta and 13 Jbeta primers. Produced via immunoSEQ multiplex PCR; TCRdb's table is partial and in-frame only. This repertoire shows over 150,000 clones, roughly 67% found once; its top ten account for about 4.9%. Germline loops: CDR1 SGHDT, CDR2 YYEEEE. V lost 1 base and J lost 0; bases outside the gene matches: 5. This CDR3 region has 17 residues. General study findings and limits: Productive status was seen about 87% or about 30% of the time for most TCR beta V segments in an earlier analysis. Most likely, a cluster of highly shared sequence variants arose as a sequencing artifact. TCR beta chain V- and J-gene trimming was linked, in a later analysis, to a missense variant in DCLRE1C.

The V call is TRBV5-6, the J call TRBJ1-3; 9 bases align to TRBD1. The material sequenced was PBMCs. The clonotype comes from a woman aged 18-35 years in good health and CMV-seropositive. CDR3 nucleotides: TGTGCCAGCAGCTTGTTGGGGACAGGGAACTCTGGAAACACCATATATTTT. This sequence encodes CASSLLGTGNSGNTIYF.